This TCR beta chain comes out of a study of monozygotic twins with cystic fibrosis. Looking at the study overall: With about 15 PCR cycles, barcoded libraries came from 2.5 to 3.5 micrograms of fragmented DNA.

The CDR3 sequence is 14 residues long. Germline lookup yields CDR1 GTSNPN and CDR2 SVGIG (reference sequence). Trimming took off 3 bases at V and 7 bases at J, with 16 bases between the two ends. Method: immunoSEQ multiplex PCR; TCRdb's copy keeps in-frame clones and lacks some. Altogether roughly 25,000 clones are present, 96% being singletons, with the ten largest covering approximately 3%. Sequenced sample: blood. The source is a girl aged 2-10 years with cystic fibrosis. The chain joins TRBV30 to TRBJ1-5; a possible D gene is TRBD1 (5 bases). Written as DNA, the CDR3 is TGTGCCTGGAGCTCGCCGGGGGGATACCAGCCCCAGCATTTT. Its protein is CAWSSPGGYQPQHF.